These T cell receptor beta chains were read from a single sample in a study of T-cell reconstitution after alpha-beta-depleted transplantation in children. Each CDR3 protein is one row after TCRdb ran MiXCR on the PCR reads. This sample has about 980,000 distinct CDR3 sequences; about 29% occur once, and the top ten carry 28%. The sample consisted of PBMCs, mostly from graft donor cells, taken 360 days after TCRalphabeta/CD19-depleted stem cell transplant. These receptor sequences come from a boy younger than two who had a stem cell transplant for SCID, so the T cells may come from the graft donor. Each CDR3 is given without its conserved first and last residue. A D gene is named only where the DNA matches it firmly.

TRBV5-1,.,ASSTVTHTDTQY
TRBV7-2,TRBD2,ASSPGGLAGGVEQF
TRBV3-1,.,ASSQDGGGGELF
TRBV7-6,.,ASSKTFYNEQF
TRBV5-1,.,ASSLIEGRTGELF
TRBV7-2,.,ASSLDGGLGDQY
TRBV20-1,.,SASHREGYEQY
TRBV6-1,TRBD1,ASRTGGLYTGELF
TRBV10-3,.,AIRTGPYTDEQF
TRBV20-1,TRBD1,SAREPGQGRQETQY
TRBV6-5,.,ASSYSNTEAF
TRBV7-2,.,ASSLLATEHEQY
TRBV6-6,.,ASSLRGNGGGTEAF
TRBV19,.,ASSIRILGEDTQY
TRBV12-3/TRBV12-4,TRBD1,ASRPNRGSGNTEAF
TRBV25-1,TRBD1,ASSPETGKRLNTGELF
TRBV6-5,TRBD1,ASSYGTGGYGTDTQY
TRBV7-2,TRBD2,ASSLALGLAGAHTLTDAQY
TRBV6-1,.,ASSRFDTQY
TRBV7-8,TRBD2,ASSSGTSGVLAKNIQY
TRBV24-1,.,ATSDPRPVASTDTQY
TRBV4-3,.,ASSQDDNGGVNTEAF
TRBV24-1,TRBD1,ATGITGDRVSEQF
TRBV29-1,TRBD1,SVDGTGGFTDTQY
TRBV11-1,TRBD1,ASSFHLTGEFGNEQF
TRBV12-3/TRBV12-4,.,ASSRPTGGAPEAF
TRBV4-1,.,ASSQEGVDEQF
TRBV5-1,TRBD2,ASSARGGSLSYEQY
TRBV29-1,TRBD1,SVGTEYNEQF
TRBV25-1,.,ASAGTDNEQF
TRBV15,.,ATSREDGANTEAF
TRBV6-5,.,ASSYPPDGSTNEKLF
TRBV10-3,.,AISPQGRVTEAF
TRBV12-3/TRBV12-4,.,ASILGPEYEQF
TRBV29-1,.,SVVGSPLYNEQF
TRBV7-4,TRBD2,ASSSGLAGGLGDTQY
TRBV5-1,.,ASSLGFRELF
TRBV7-9,.,ASARADSINYGYT
TRBV7-9,.,ASSYSDLATDTQY
TRBV7-9,TRBD2,ASSLASSGGFTYEQY
TRBV28,.,ASSSPRSSKTEAF
TRBV5-1,.,ASTLGSYNSPLH
TRBV6-2/TRBV6-3,.,ASSSNRGRKQF
TRBV5-1,.,ASSLGTGYSQPQH
TRBV5-1,TRBD1,ATGQGGDYGYT
TRBV29-1,.,SVEVRGYEQY
TRBV11-2,.,ASSLRLDASTDTQY
TRBV9,TRBD1,ASSQGQGASLEAF
TRBV7-2,TRBD2,ASSPSGTRGDEQY